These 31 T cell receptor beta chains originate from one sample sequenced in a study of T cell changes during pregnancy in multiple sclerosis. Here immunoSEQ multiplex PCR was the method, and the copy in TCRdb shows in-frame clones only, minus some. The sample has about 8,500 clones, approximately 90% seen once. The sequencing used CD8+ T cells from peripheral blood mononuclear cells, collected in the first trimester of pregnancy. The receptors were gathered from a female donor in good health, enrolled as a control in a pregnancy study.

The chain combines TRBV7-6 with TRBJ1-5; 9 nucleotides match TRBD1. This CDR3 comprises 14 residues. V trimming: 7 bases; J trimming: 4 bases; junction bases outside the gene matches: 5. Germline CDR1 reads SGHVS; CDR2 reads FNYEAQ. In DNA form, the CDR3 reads TGTGCCAGCACCAAGGGGACAGGGAATCAGCCCCAGCATTTT. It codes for CASTKGTGNQPQHF.

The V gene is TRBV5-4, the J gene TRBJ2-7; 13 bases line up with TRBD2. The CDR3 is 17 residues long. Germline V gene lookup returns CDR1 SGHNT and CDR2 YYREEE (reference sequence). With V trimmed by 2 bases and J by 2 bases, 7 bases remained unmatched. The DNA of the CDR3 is TGTGCCAGCAGCTTTCTACTAGCGGGAGGGCCCCCCTACGAGCAGTACTTC. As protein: CASSFLLAGGPPYEQYF.

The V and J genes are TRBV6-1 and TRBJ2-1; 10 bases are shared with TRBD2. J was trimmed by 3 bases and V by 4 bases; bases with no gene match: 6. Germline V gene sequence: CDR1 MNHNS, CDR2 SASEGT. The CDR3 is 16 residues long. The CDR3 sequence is CASSGGLAANYNEQFF. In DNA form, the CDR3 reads TGTGCCAGCAGTGGCGGACTAGCGGCAAACTACAATGAGCAGTTCTTC.

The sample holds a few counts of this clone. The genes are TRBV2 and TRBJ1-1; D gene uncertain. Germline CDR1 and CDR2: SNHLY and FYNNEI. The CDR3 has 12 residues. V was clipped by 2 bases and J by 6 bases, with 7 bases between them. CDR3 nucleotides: TGTGCCAGCAGTGAATCAGGCCCTGAAGCTTTCTTT. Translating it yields CASSESGPEAFF. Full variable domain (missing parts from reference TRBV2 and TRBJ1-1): EPEVTQTPSHQVTQMGQEVILRCVPISNHLYFYWYRQILGQKVEFLVSFYNNEISEKSEIFDDQFSVERPDGSNFTLKIRSTKLEDSAMYFCASSESGPEAFFGQGTRLTVV.

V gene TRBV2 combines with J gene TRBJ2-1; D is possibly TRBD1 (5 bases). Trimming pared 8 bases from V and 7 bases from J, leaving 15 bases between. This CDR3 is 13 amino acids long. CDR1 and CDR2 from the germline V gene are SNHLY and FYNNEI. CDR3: CASWIGAGNEQFF. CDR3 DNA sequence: TGTGCCAGCTGGATAGGGGCTGGGAATGAGCAGTTCTTC.

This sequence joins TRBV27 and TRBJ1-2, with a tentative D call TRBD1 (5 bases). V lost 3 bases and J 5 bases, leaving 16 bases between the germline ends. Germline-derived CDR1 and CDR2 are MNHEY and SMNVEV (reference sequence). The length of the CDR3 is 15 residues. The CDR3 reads CASSLRGGGLYGYTF. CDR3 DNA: TGTGCCAGCAGTTTGCGGGGCGGAGGACTATATGGCTACACCTTC.

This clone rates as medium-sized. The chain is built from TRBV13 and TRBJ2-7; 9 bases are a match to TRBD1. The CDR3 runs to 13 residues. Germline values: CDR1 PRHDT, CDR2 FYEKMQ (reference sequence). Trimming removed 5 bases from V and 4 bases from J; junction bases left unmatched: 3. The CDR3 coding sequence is TGTGCCAGCAGCCCAGGACAGGGGTACGAGCAGTACTTC. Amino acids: CASSPGQGYEQYF.

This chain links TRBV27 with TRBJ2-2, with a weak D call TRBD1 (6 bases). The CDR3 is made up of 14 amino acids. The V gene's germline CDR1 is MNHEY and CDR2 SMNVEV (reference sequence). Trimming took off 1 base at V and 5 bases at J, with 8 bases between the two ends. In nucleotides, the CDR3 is TGTGCCAGCAGTTTATGGCAGGGGACCGGGGAGCTGTTTTTT. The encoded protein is CASSLWQGTGELFF.

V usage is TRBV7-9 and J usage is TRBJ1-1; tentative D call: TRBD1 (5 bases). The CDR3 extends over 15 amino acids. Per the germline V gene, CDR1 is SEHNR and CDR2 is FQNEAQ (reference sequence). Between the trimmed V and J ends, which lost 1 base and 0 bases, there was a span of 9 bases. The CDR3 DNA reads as TGTGCCAGCAGCTTAGTCAGGGCGTTGAACACTGAAGCTTTCTTT. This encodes CASSLVRALNTEAFF.

The CDR3 coding sequence is TGTGCCAGCAGCTTGGGAGGGTTCGAGCAGTACTTC. It specifies CASSLGGFEQYF. This rearrangement joins TRBV5-4 to TRBJ2-7; D is perhaps TRBD2 (5 bases). The CDR3 consists of 12 residues. V was shortened by 0 bases and J by 6 bases, with 7 bases between the two germline ends. In germline, CDR1 is SGHNT, CDR2 YYREEE (reference sequence).

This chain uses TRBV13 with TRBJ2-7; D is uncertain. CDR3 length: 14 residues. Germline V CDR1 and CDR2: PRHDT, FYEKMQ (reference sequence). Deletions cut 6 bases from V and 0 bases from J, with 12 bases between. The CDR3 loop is CASRPSTSSYEQYF. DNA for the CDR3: TGTGCCAGCAGACCGAGCACGTCCTCCTACGAGCAGTACTTC.

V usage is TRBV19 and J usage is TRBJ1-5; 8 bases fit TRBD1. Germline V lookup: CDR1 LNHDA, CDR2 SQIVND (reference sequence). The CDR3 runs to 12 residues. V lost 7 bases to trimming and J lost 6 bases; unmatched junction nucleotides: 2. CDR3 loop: CASKQGGQPQHF. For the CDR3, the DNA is TGTGCCAGTAAACAGGGGGGTCAGCCCCAGCATTTT.

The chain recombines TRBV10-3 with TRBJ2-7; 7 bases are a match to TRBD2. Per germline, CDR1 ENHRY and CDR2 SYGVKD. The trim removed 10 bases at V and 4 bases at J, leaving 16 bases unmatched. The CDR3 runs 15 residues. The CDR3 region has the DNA TGTGCCACGTGGGAGGGGAAAGGGTTAGTGTACGAGCAGTACTTC. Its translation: CATWEGKGLVYEQYF.

The CDR3 loop reads CASSDAQGFGNEKLFF. The DNA for the CDR3 is TGTGCCAGCAGTGATGCACAGGGTTTTGGGAATGAAAAACTGTTTTTT. This chain links TRBV6-1 with TRBJ1-4, with D tentatively TRBD1 (6 bases). V gave up 3 bases and J gave up 5 bases, with 16 bases separating them. CDR3 length equals 16 residues. The germline V gene has CDR1 MNHNS and CDR2 SASEGT.

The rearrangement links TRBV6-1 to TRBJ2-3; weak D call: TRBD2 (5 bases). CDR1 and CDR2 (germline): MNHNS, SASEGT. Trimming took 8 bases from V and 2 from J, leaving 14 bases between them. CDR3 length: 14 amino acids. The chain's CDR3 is CASLQGRDTDTQYF. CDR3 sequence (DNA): TGTGCCAGCTTACAAGGCCGGGACACAGATACGCAGTATTTT.

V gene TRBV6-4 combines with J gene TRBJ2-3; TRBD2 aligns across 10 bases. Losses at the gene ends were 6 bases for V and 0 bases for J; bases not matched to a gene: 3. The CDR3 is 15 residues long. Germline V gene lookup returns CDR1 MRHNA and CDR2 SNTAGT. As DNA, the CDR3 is TGTGCCAGCAGCCCGACTAGCGGGAGCACAGATACGCAGTATTTT. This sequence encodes CASSPTSGSTDTQYF.

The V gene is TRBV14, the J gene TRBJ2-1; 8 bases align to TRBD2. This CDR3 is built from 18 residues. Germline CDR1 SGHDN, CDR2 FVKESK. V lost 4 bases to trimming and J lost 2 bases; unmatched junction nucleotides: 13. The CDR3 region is CASSPPHAGLGTYNEQFF. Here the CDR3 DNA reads TGTGCCAGCAGCCCTCCACATGCGGGACTAGGCACCTACAATGAGCAGTTCTTC.

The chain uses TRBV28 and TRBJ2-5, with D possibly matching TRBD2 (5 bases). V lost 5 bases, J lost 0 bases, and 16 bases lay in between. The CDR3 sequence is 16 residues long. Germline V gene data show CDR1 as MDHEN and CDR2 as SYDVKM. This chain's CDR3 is CASSPTSGNYQETQYF. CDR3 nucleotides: TGTGCCAGCAGTCCTACAAGCGGAAATTACCAAGAGACCCAGTACTTC.

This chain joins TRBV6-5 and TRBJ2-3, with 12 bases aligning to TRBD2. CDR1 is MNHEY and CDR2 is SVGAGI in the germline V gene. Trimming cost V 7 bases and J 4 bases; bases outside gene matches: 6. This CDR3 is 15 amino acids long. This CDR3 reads CASMRGLAGPDTQYF. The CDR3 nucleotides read TGTGCCAGCATGAGAGGACTAGCGGGACCAGATACGCAGTATTTT.

The CDR3 loop is CASSILGAGYEQYF. CDR3 bases: TGTGCCAGTAGTATTCTTGGGGCAGGCTACGAGCAGTACTTC. The V and J genes are TRBV19 and TRBJ2-7; the D gene is possibly TRBD1 (5 bases). CDR3 length: 14 amino acids. Between the trimmed V and J ends, which lost 3 bases and 3 bases, there was a span of 12 bases. Per the germline V gene, CDR1 is LNHDA and CDR2 is SQIVND (reference sequence).

The CDR3 region has the DNA TGTGCCAGCAGCCCGGGACTAGCGGGAGGGCTGGAGACCCAGTACTTC. This sequence encodes CASSPGLAGGLETQYF. The genes are TRBV9 and TRBJ2-5; 16 bases match TRBD2. The trim removed 4 bases at V and 5 bases at J, leaving 5 bases unmatched. Germline V gene data show CDR1 as SGDLS and CDR2 as YYNGEE. CDR3 length: 16 residues.

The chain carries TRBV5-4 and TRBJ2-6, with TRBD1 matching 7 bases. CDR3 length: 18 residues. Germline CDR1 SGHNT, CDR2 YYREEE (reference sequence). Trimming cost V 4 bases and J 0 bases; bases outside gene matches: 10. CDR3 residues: CASSPPGTVSSGANVLTF. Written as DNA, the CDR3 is TGTGCCAGCAGCCCCCCCGGGACAGTAAGCTCTGGGGCCAACGTCCTGACTTTC.

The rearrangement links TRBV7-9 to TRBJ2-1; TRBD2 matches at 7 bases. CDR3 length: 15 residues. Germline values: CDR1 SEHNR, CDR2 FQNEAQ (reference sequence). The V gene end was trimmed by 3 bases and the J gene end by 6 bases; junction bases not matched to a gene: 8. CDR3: CASSLLAAEGNEQFF. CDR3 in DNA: TGTGCCAGCAGCTTGCTAGCGGCGGAGGGCAATGAGCAGTTCTTC.

Here the CDR3 reads CASSGGQGGPYEQYF. The DNA for the CDR3 is TGTGCCAGCAGCGGAGGACAGGGAGGTCCCTACGAGCAGTACTTC. The chain employs TRBV5-6 and TRBJ2-7; 8 bases align to TRBD1. Trimming took 4 bases from V and 2 from J; bases not matched to a gene: 8. Germline assignment: CDR1 SGHDT and CDR2 YYEEEE. The length of the CDR3 is 15 residues.

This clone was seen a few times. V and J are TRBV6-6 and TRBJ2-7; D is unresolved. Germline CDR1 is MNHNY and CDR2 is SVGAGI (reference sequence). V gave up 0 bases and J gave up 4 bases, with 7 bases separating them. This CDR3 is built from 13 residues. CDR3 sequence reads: CASSYSSVYEQYF. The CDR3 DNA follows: TGTGCCAGCAGTTACTCGAGTGTATACGAGCAGTACTTC.

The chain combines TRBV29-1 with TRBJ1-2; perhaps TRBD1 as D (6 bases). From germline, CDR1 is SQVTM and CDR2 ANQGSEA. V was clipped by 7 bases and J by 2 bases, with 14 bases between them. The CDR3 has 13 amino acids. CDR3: CSAGQPDNYGYTF. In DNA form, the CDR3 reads TGCAGCGCGGGACAACCTGACAACTATGGCTACACCTTC.

The CDR3 here is CASSPNRGVNEKLFF. The CDR3 DNA is TGTGCCAGCTCACCCAACAGGGGGGTTAATGAAAAACTGTTTTTT. The V call is TRBV18, the J call TRBJ1-4, with 8 nucleotides matching TRBD1. The germline CDR1 and CDR2 sequences are KGHSH and LQKENI. The CDR3 runs to 15 residues. With 3 bases clipped from V and 4 bases from J, the junction kept 4 bases outside the gene matches.

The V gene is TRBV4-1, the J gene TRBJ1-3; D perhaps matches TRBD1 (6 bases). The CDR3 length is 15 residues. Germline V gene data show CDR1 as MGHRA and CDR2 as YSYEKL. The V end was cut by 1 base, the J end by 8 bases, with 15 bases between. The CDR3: CASSQVVRGLDTIYF. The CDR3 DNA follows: TGCGCCAGCAGCCAAGTGGTCAGGGGCTTAGACACCATATATTTT.

The CDR3 DNA reads TGTGCCAGCAGCTCGGTGGGGGGGGTTTCTGGCTACACCTTC. It yields the protein CASSSVGGVSGYTF. The chain uses TRBV5-6 and TRBJ1-2; a possible D gene is TRBD1 (5 bases). V dropped 3 bases and J dropped 7 bases, with 16 bases sitting between them. The germline V gene encodes CDR1 SGHDT and CDR2 YYEEEE. The CDR3 totals 14 residues.

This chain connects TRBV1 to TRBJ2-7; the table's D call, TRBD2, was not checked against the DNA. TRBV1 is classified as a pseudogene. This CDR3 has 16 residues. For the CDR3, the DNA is TGCACCAGCAGTCCCTCGGTTTATGGGAGTATCTACAAGCAGTACTTC. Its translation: CTSSPSVYGSIYKQYF.

The CDR3 DNA reads as TGTGCCAGCAGTTTTACAGGGGGCAATGAGCAGTTCTTC. This sequence encodes CASSFTGGNEQFF. The rearrangement links TRBV6-6 to TRBJ2-1; 8 bases agree with TRBD1. This CDR3 is built from 13 residues. V lost 4 bases to trimming and J lost 6 bases; unmatched junction nucleotides: 2. Germline CDR1 is MNHNY and CDR2 is SVGAGI (reference sequence).